Following are 3 T cell receptor beta chains from one sample sequenced in a study of blood T cells in healthy people across ages. Through a sample-barcoded 5' primer and a J-beta primer mix, a second PCR was run for roughly 7 to 11 cycles. TCRdb reanalysed the 5' RACE reads using MiXCR and keeps one entry per CDR3 protein. Of about 540,000 distinct CDR3 sequences detected, 20% to 30% appear once; the ten largest clones hold just over 8.5%. These data were also reused for a study on T cells of mothers and their children.

Material: blood. The origin of the receptors is a boy under 18 in good health.

The genes are TRBV12-3 or TRBV12-4 and TRBJ1-1; maybe TRBD1 (6 bases). The CDR3 is made up of 13 amino acids. Deletions cut 5 bases from V and 6 bases from J, with 13 bases between. CDR3 sequence: CASSALGGAEAFF. The DNA for the CDR3 is TGTGCCAGCAGTGCCTTAGGGGGGGCTGAAGCTTTCTTT.

At least ten counts were recorded for this clonotype. The J gene is TRBJ2-5, the V gene TRBV29-1; TRBD1 matches at 7 bases. Germline V CDR1 and CDR2: SQVTM, ANQGSEA. This CDR3 has 14 residues. Trimming took 4 bases from V and 5 from J; bases not matched to a gene: 10. DNA of the CDR3: TGCAGCGTTGGGTCCGCAGGGGGTACGGAGACCCAGTACTTC. It specifies CSVGSAGGTETQYF.

This clonotype was counted between two and nine times. V gene TRBV29-1 combines with J gene TRBJ1-2; possibly TRBD1 for D (5 bases). V was shortened by 3 bases and J by 7 bases, with 15 bases between the two germline ends. The germline V gene encodes CDR1 SQVTM and CDR2 ANQGSEA. CDR3 size: 13 residues. In nucleotides, the CDR3 is TGCAGCGTTGATGAACAGGCCTCCGGTGGCTACACCTTC. This encodes CSVDEQASGGYTF.